This TCR beta chain was sequenced for a study of tumor and adjacent non-tumor tissue in lung cancer. Looking at the study overall: Aged about 31 to 85 years, patients included fewer than 11 men and 4 or 5 women with stage I to III disease.

Study-level findings and limits: Tumor repertoires had a smaller top 100 clone share than normal lung. Shorter survival was associated with higher TCR diversity in tumors. TCR diversity was significantly greater in tumor than normal lung tissue.

TCRbeta libraries were built with three rounds of nested PCR, modified from ARM-PCR. TCRdb re-analysed the multiplex PCR reads in MiXCR, keeping a single row per CDR3 protein. The data show about 140,000 distinct CDR3 sequences, around 65% seen once. RNA was extracted from bulk tissue without any cell sorting. Regarding this clonotype: Its matching antigen is unknown.

V was clipped by 7 bases and J by 6 bases; unmatched bases: 15. The CDR3 covers 15 residues. CDR1 and CDR2 (germline): SQVTM, ANQGSEA. Sequences were obtained from lung tumor tissue. This receptor was identified in a man aged 55 to 70 with small cell lung cancer. J is TRBJ2-3 and V is TRBV29-1, with TRBD1 matching over 8 bases. Here the CDR3 DNA reads TGCAGCGCCGAGTTCGGGACAGGCGGTGGGGATACGCAGTATTTT. Its translation is CSAEFGTGGGDTQYF.